Below, one TCR beta chain is given with its context. This clonotype was seen ten or more times. The antigen it binds to is not known. Per-base quality was not reported, and no clone a single base away is much larger than it. The iRepertoire nested amplicon-rescue multiplex PCR (arm-PCR) platform was used to amplify TCR alpha and beta CDR3 regions from RNA. The input for one-step reverse transcription and amplification was roughly 85-400 ng of either tissue mRNA or PBMC total RNA. Following bead purification, Illumina adapters were added through a secondary multiplex PCR, and the libraries were then gel-purified between 200 and 400 bp. The libraries contained internal 6-nucleotide barcodes that were used for demultiplexing. Sequencing of libraries was performed on an Illumina MiSeq with 2x220 or 2x250 nucleotide paired-end reads. The authors processed their data as follows. Paired reads were merged with FLASH 1.2.11 and aligned to the GRCh37 human genome with BWA-MEM before extracting TRA and TRB reads. An IMGT-derived reference of cassette sequences and CDR3 motifs, with pseudogenes included, was used for V and J assignment. Reads were translated in three frames, and productive CDR3s were defined by a C…FGXG motif without stop codons. A clonotype was defined as a unique combination of a V-J cassette pair and a CDR3 amino acid sequence. Filtering of reads was based on Hamming distance, with the threshold set by the sequence error rate of each sample in mapped regions. The raw public data were reprocessed by TCRdb itself: fastp quality trimming at Q25, MiXCR clonotype calling, in-frame beta chains only. Records with the same CDR3 protein are collapsed into one entry carrying the most frequent genes and DNA. The V and J calls here are based on TCRdb, not the publication. A total of under 200,000 distinct CDR3 sequences appear in this sample, about 31% of them only once. Jointly, the top ten make up around 20% of the sample.

This sample was taken from a study of glioma-infiltrating T cells (dated by TCRdb to between 2015 and 2016). In terms of the full investigation: The study sequenced TCR alpha- and beta-chain repertoires from glioma tissue, from non-neoplastic brain tissue and from matched peripheral blood mononuclear cells. To measure how far tissue and blood T-cell populations diverged, each tissue-infiltrating repertoire was compared against the peripheral blood repertoire of the same patient. The paired cohort comprised three low-grade glioma patients, about eight primary glioblastoma patients and three non-glioma patients contributing non-neoplastic brain tissue. Results and caveats for the whole study, not just this receptor: VJ-independent divergence between tissue and blood was below expectation in non-neoplastic patients but above expectation in all gliomas, especially low-grade gliomas. Small numbers underpinned the group comparisons: roughly eight glioblastoma patients, three low-grade glioma patients and three non-neoplastic patients. Very few CDR3 sequences were shared between tissue and blood, attributed to high CDR3 diversity and limited sampling.

V ends up 5 bases short and J 3 bases short, with an unmatched junction base count of 3. From a lookup of the germline V gene (reference sequence), CDR1 and CDR2 are DFQATT and SNEGSKA. From the cysteine through the phenylalanine, the CDR3 covers 14 amino acids. Just the 42-base CDR3 DNA is kept, in frame starting at base 1. Material for sequencing was glioma tissue, nonneoplastic brain tissue, or PBMCs (not recorded which). The rearranged segments are TRBV20-1 and TRBJ2-3; 12 bases in the middle match TRBD2. The TCR was taken from a human donor with low-grade glioma or glioblastoma, undergoing nonglioma brain surgery, or in good health (not recorded which). Here is the DNA: TGCAGTGCTTCACTAGCGGGAGGTACAGATACGCAGTATTTT. The translation is CSASLAGGTDTQYF.